Detailed here is one TCR beta chain. Its specificity is not known. This specimen belongs to a study of post-analysis software for immune sequencing data. Overall study context: Multiple sclerosis in the patients followed relapsing-remitting, secondary progressive and progressive-relapsing courses. Study results and limitations: Significantly lower normalized Chao1 diversity was found in patients with multiple sclerosis relative to controls. Those samples that were prepared in the same batch co-clustered strongly by F measure.

Each TCR beta cDNA library carried unique molecular identifiers. Out of roughly 0.85 to 10 million T cells, 480,000 or so cDNA molecules were generated. A single record per CDR3 protein comes from TCRdb applying MiXCR to the PCR reads. The data show 750,000 to 950,000 distinct CDR3 sequences, roughly 50% seen once. The sample comprised blood. The TCR was taken from a girl aged 10-17 years with multiple sclerosis.

The CDR3: CASSVGSAAPPGTQYF. The CDR3 nucleotides read TGTGCCAGCAGTGTGGGCTCAGCGGCCCCACCGGGGACCCAGTACTTC. The chain employs TRBV2 and TRBJ2-7; tentatively, D is TRBD2 (5 bases). With the DNA end fitting TRBJ2-5 better, the J assignment may be wrong. The CDR3 is made up of 16 amino acids. Germline V gives CDR1 SNHLY, CDR2 FYNNEI.